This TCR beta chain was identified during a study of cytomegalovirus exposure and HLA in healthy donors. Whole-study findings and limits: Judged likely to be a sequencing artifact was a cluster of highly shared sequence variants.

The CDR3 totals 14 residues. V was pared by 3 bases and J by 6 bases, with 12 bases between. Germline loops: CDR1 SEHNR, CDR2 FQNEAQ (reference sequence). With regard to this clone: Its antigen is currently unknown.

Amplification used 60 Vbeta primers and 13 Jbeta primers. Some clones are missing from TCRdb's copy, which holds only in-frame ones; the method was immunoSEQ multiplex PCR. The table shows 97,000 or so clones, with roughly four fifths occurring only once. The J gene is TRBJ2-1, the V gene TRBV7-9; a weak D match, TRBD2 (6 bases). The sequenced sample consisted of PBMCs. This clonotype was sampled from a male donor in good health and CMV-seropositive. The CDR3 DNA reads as TGTGCCAGCAGCTTGCCAGCGGGTATCAATGAGCAGTTCTTC. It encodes CASSLPAGINEQFF. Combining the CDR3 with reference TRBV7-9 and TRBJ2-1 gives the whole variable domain DTGVSQNPRHKITKRGQNVTFRCDPISEHNRLYWYRQTLGQGPEFLTYFQNEAQLEKSRLLSDRFSAERPKGSFSTLEIQRTEQGDSAMYLCASSLPAGINEQFFGPGTRLTVL.